Listed here are 5 T cell receptor beta chains from one sample, sequenced in a study of regulatory T cells in long-lasting Graves disease. The TCR beta library used iRepertoire HTBI primers with Arm-PCR amplification of CDR3. Using its own MiXCR run on the multiplex PCR reads, TCRdb lists one record per CDR3 protein. The sample consists of roughly 520,000 distinct CDR3 sequences, approximately 12% of them appearing once. Time point in this sample: newly diagnosed GD, antithyroid drugs for less than 3 months. PBMCs were the source of the RNA used for TCR sequencing. These records were also assigned to another study, of T cells in Graves' hyperthyroidism and ophthalmopathy.

The specimen comprised peripheral blood mononuclear cells (PBMCs), sampled at new diagnosis, from a patient treated with antithyroid drugs. These receptors all stem from a woman aged 25 to 39 with Graves disease.

This clonotype showed up just a few times. A read error may be the cause here, since a much bigger clone is one base away. The chain couples TRBV20-1 to TRBJ2-7; no reliable D call. Germline V lookup: CDR1 DFQATT, CDR2 SNEGSKA (reference sequence). The CDR3 extends over 13 amino acids. CDR3 region: CSASTQPYYGQYF. The CDR3 DNA sequence: TGCAGTGCTAGTACTCAACCCTACTACGGGCAGTACTTC.

The chain carries TRBV6-1 and TRBJ1-6, with unresolved D. CDR1 MNHNS and CDR2 SASEGT come from the germline V gene. This CDR3 is 15 amino acids long. Trimming took 0 bases from V and 8 from J, leaving 11 bases between them. CDR3 sequence: CASSEAGIAYSPLHF. The CDR3 coding sequence is TGTGCCAGCAGTGAAGCGGGAATCGCCTATTCACCCCTCCACTTT.

This clonotype showed up just a few times. The chain uses TRBV5-8 and TRBJ2-3; 10 bases agree with TRBD1. Germline loops: CDR1 SGHTS, CDR2 YDEGEE. The CDR3 contains 18 residues. The V and J ends lost 5 bases and 0 bases, in that order; junction bases with no gene match: 12. In nucleotides, the CDR3 is TGTGCCAGCAGTTGTCCGGGACAGGGGCCTCCAAGCACAGATACGCAGTATTTT. Translating it yields CASSCPGQGPPSTDTQYF.

With regard to this clonotype: Possible read error: a much larger clone is one base away. The rearrangement joins TRBV18 to TRBJ1-2; maybe TRBD1 (6 bases). The CDR3 covers 13 residues. The V end lost 6 bases, the J end lost 4 bases, and 12 bases lay between the germline ends. The V gene's germline CDR1 is KGHSH and CDR2 LQKENI. The CDR3 protein is CASSCTGRYGYTF. CDR3 sequence (DNA): TGTGCCAGCTCTTGTACAGGGCGCTATGGCTACACCTTC.

This clonotype was observed at least ten times. The CDR3 loop reads CASRDRAHQETQYF. CDR3 DNA: TGTGCCAGCAGAGACAGGGCTCACCAAGAGACCCAGTACTTC. V and J are TRBV2 and TRBJ2-5; the match to TRBD1 covers 7 bases. Germline V gene data show CDR1 as SNHLY and CDR2 as FYNNEI. After removal of 6 bases from V and 0 bases from J, the junction contained 4 bases not matched to a gene. This CDR3 region has 14 residues.